This passage covers 25 T cell receptor beta chains from one sample sequenced in a study of OX40 agonist ivuxolimab in advanced cancers. Libraries came from the immunoSEQ multiplex PCR assay. TCRdb re-hosts the immuneACCESS table, in-frame sequences only. Its copies lack some clones; in the studies checked, an unresolved V gene accounts for under half of them, and the cause for the rest is not known. This sample is represented by tens of thousands of clones; about 80% of them were singletons. Around 7.2% of the sample belongs to the ten largest clones. This specimen was CD4+ or CD8+ T cells sorted from blood, taken in a trial of the OX40 agonist ivuxolimab. These receptors came from an adult with an advanced solid tumor such as melanoma, head and neck, liver or kidney cancer.

This clone was observed a few times. CDR3 region: CASSLGQGSYEQYF. The CDR3 DNA reads TGTGCCAGCAGCTTGGGACAGGGGTCCTACGAGCAGTACTTC. The rearrangement uses TRBV5-4 and TRBJ2-7; 8 bases are shared with TRBD1. V was clipped by 0 bases and J by 1 base; unmatched bases: 0. The CDR3 runs 14 residues. CDR1 and CDR2 from the germline V gene are SGHNT and YYREEE (reference sequence).

The chain has TRBV10-2 and TRBJ1-2; D perhaps matches TRBD1 (6 bases). The CDR3 covers 14 residues. V shed 5 bases and J shed 7 bases, with 17 bases lying between them. Germline assignment: CDR1 WSHSY and CDR2 SAAADI. The CDR3, as DNA: TGCGCCAGCAGTCAGACAGGTGCCATTGGTGGCTACACCTTC. It is translated as CASSQTGAIGGYTF.

V is TRBV29-1 and J is TRBJ2-5; D is perhaps TRBD1 or TRBD2 (6 bases each). Germline V gene data show CDR1 as SQVTM and CDR2 as ANQGSEA. This CDR3 has 14 residues. Trimming left V 7 bases short and J 2 bases short, with 17 bases between. The CDR3 region is CSAKGGPGQETQYF. In nucleotides, the CDR3 is TGCAGCGCCAAGGGGGGCCCGGGGCAAGAGACCCAGTACTTC.

The chain recombines TRBV15 with TRBJ2-7, with a tentative D call TRBD1 (5 bases). CDR1 is LNHNV, CDR2 YYDKDF, per germline (reference sequence). The CDR3 totals 15 residues. Trimming shortened V by 2 bases and J by 1 base, and 12 bases separated the two germline ends. The CDR3 nucleotides read TGTGCCACCAGCAGACGATTGACAGATTCCTACGAGCAGTACTTC. This encodes CATSRRLTDSYEQYF.

V usage is TRBV7-8 and J usage is TRBJ2-5; 12 nucleotides line up with TRBD2. This CDR3 is built from 16 residues. V shed 5 bases and J 2 bases; nucleotides not matched to a gene: 6. Germline loops: CDR1 SGHVS, CDR2 FQNEAQ. CDR3 loop: CASSNRLAGAQETQYF. As DNA, the CDR3 is TGTGCCAGCAGCAATAGACTAGCGGGGGCACAAGAGACCCAGTACTTC.

CDR3 residues: CASSYLGSSLGAFF. Written as DNA, the CDR3 is TGTGCCAGCAGTTACCTAGGATCCTCCCTGGGGGCTTTCTTT. The V and J genes are TRBV6-5 and TRBJ1-1; unclear D gene. The CDR3 totals 14 residues. Germline V gene sequence: CDR1 MNHEY, CDR2 SVGAGI. V lost 2 bases and J lost 11, with 18 bases in between.

The chain links TRBV2 to TRBJ2-5, with 7 bases lining up with TRBD2. The ends lost 7 bases at V and 7 bases at J; junction bases unmatched: 9. Germline-derived CDR1 and CDR2 are SNHLY and FYNNEI. The CDR3 is made up of 13 amino acids. CDR3 coding DNA: TGTGCCAGCACGAGCGAACGCGGGGGGACCCAGTACTTC. Translated, it gives CASTSERGGTQYF. The whole variable domain, filled in from reference TRBV2 and TRBJ2-5, reads EPEVTQTPSHQVTQMGQEVILRCVPISNHLYFYWYRQILGQKVEFLVSFYNNEISEKSEIFDDQFSVERPDGSNFTLKIRSTKLEDSAMYFCASTSERGGTQYFGPGTRLLVL.

The V call is TRBV30, the J call TRBJ2-1; D unresolved. This CDR3 has 12 amino acids. CDR1 and CDR2 from the germline V gene are GTSNPN and SVGIG (reference sequence). The V gene lost 2 bases and the J gene lost 6 bases, with 8 bases spanning the gap. This CDR3 reads CAWSLRGNEQFF. The CDR3 DNA follows: TGTGCCTGGAGTCTGCGCGGCAATGAGCAGTTCTTC.

The chain joins TRBV7-2 to TRBJ2-7, with D perhaps matching TRBD1 (5 bases). V was cut by 4 bases and J by 3 bases, with 19 bases left in between. The CDR3 runs 16 residues. CDR1 and CDR2 from the germline V gene are SGHTA and FQGNSA. This CDR3 is CASSSPSGSTNYEQYF. The CDR3, as DNA: TGTGCCAGCAGCTCCCCTTCAGGGTCTACCAACTACGAGCAGTACTTC.

The V and J genes are TRBV11-3 and TRBJ2-7; D call uncertain. Trimming stripped 4 bases from V and 3 bases from J, with 13 bases between. Germline V gives CDR1 SGHNT, CDR2 YENEEA. CDR3 size: 14 residues. CDR3 amino acids: CASSSAVFSYEQYF. Here the CDR3 DNA reads TGTGCCAGCAGCTCGGCCGTTTTCAGCTACGAGCAGTACTTC.

V is TRBV7-9 and J is TRBJ1-4, with D unclear. Trimming took 5 bases from V and 6 from J, leaving 16 bases between them. This CDR3 spans 15 amino acids. CDR1 and CDR2 from the germline V gene are SEHNR and FQNEAQ (reference sequence). The CDR3 loop is CASSLGSRVDEKLFF. As DNA, the CDR3 is TGTGCCAGCAGCCTCGGCTCGCGGGTGGATGAAAAACTGTTTTTT.

The gene calls are TRBV15 and TRBJ2-7; perhaps D is TRBD1 or TRBD2 (5 bases each). Trimming cost V 3 bases and J 1 base, with 16 bases left between them. This CDR3 is built from 16 residues. Per the germline V gene, CDR1 is LNHNV and CDR2 is YYDKDF (reference sequence). The CDR3 sequence: CATSRFRDAGSYEQYF. The CDR3 nucleotides are TGTGCCACCAGCAGGTTCCGGGACGCAGGATCCTACGAGCAGTACTTC.

The chain is built from TRBV7-8 and TRBJ1-1; a weak D match, TRBD1 (5 bases). The CDR3 length is 15 residues. Germline V gene data show CDR1 as SGHVS and CDR2 as FQNEAQ. Trimming cost V 0 bases and J 4 bases, with 12 bases left between them. The CDR3 protein is CASSLARGGSTEAFF. In DNA, the CDR3 is TGTGCCAGCAGCTTAGCGCGGGGGGGGAGCACTGAAGCTTTCTTT.

CDR3 residues: CASSSGLAGYEQYF. In DNA, the CDR3 is TGCGCCAGCAGCTCCGGACTAGCGGGCTACGAGCAGTACTTC. The chain combines TRBV5-1 with TRBJ2-7; 11 bases line up with TRBD2. The CDR3 loop spans 14 amino acids. After removal of 3 bases from V and 3 bases from J, the junction contained 2 bases not matched to a gene. Germline values: CDR1 SGHRS, CDR2 YFSETQ.

The V and J genes are TRBV10-3 and TRBJ2-3; 8 bases agree with TRBD1. CDR1 and CDR2 from the germline V gene are ENHRY and SYGVKD. The CDR3 is 17 residues long. The ends lost 4 bases at V and 4 bases at J; junction bases unmatched: 13. The CDR3 is CAISGGPGRGHADTQYF. The CDR3 coding sequence is TGTGCCATCAGTGGGGGGCCCGGCAGGGGGCACGCAGATACGCAGTATTTT.

This clone showed up just a few times. The chain employs TRBV6-1 and TRBJ2-6, with TRBD1 matching over 7 bases. This CDR3 contains 15 residues. From germline, CDR1 is MNHNS and CDR2 SASEGT. Unmatched junction bases numbered 3, after V lost 5 bases and J lost 2 bases. The CDR3 loop is CASSITGAGANVLTF. CDR3 DNA sequence: TGTGCCAGCAGTATAACAGGGGCTGGGGCCAACGTCCTGACTTTC.

The chain combines TRBV27 with TRBJ2-1; D is perhaps TRBD2 (6 bases). The V and J ends lost 2 bases and 7 bases respectively, with 9 bases between them. The length of the CDR3 is 13 residues. Germline loops: CDR1 MNHEY, CDR2 SMNVEV (reference sequence). DNA for the CDR3: TGTGCCAGCAGTTTACTAGCGAGTAATGAGCAGTTCTTC. Translation gives CASSLLASNEQFF.

J is TRBJ2-3 and V is TRBV4-1; 15 bases match TRBD2. V was pared by 4 bases and J by 0 bases, with 5 bases of the junction left unmatched. This CDR3 has 18 residues. Germline CDR1 MGHRA, CDR2 YSYEKL. The CDR3: CASSRGLAGGTSTDTQYF. Written as DNA, the CDR3 is TGCGCCAGCAGCCGGGGACTAGCGGGAGGCACTAGCACAGATACGCAGTATTTT.

The chain joins TRBV11-2 to TRBJ2-7; D is perhaps TRBD1 (5 bases). Trimming took off 4 bases at V and 1 base at J, with 14 bases between the two ends. CDR3 length: 15 amino acids. CDR1 SGHAT and CDR2 FQNNGV come from the germline V gene. CDR3 nucleotides: TGTGCCAGCAGCTCTTTCGACAGTGTTTCCTACGAGCAGTACTTC. Its translation: CASSSFDSVSYEQYF.

This chain uses TRBV2 with TRBJ1-6; TRBD1 matches at 8 bases. The CDR3 is 16 residues long. V lost 6 bases and J lost 5; bases outside the gene matches: 9. CDR1 SNHLY and CDR2 FYNNEI come from the germline V gene. The CDR3 reads CASRATGGQNNSPLHF. The CDR3 DNA is TGTGCCAGCAGGGCAACAGGGGGTCAGAATAATTCACCCCTCCACTTT.

This CDR3 reads CASSYFGQGAYEQYF. For the CDR3, the DNA is TGTGCCAGCAGTTATTTCGGACAGGGGGCTTACGAGCAGTACTTC. The chain couples TRBV6-5 to TRBJ2-7; 11 bases fit TRBD1. The trim removed 3 bases at V and 4 bases at J, leaving 5 bases unmatched. Germline CDR1 and CDR2: MNHEY and SVGAGI. CDR3 length: 15 amino acids.

The chain couples TRBV5-8 to TRBJ2-5, with TRBD1 identical over 8 bases. The CDR3 is 14 amino acids. Germline loops: CDR1 SGHTS, CDR2 YDEGEE. The J segment lost 4 bases and the V segment lost 4 bases, leaving 6 bases of the junction unmatched. CDR3 DNA sequence: TGTGCCAGCAGCCTAGGACAGGGCGGAGAGACCCAGTACTTC. Protein sequence: CASSLGQGGETQYF.

The chain couples TRBV25-1 to TRBJ2-1; 9 bases line up with TRBD2. J lost 8 bases, V lost 1 base, and 6 bases had no gene match. Germline lookup yields CDR1 MGHDK and CDR2 SYGVNS. The CDR3 loop spans 15 amino acids. CDR3 sequence reads: CASSESLAGVYEQFF. For the CDR3, the DNA is TGTGCCAGCAGTGAATCTTTAGCGGGAGTATATGAGCAGTTCTTC.

The V gene is TRBV4-3, the J gene TRBJ1-3; no clear D gene. The CDR3 totals 15 residues. Trimming removed 1 base from V and 0 bases from J, with 7 bases in between. CDR1 LGHNA and CDR2 YSLEER come from the germline V gene. CDR3: CASSQGGSSGNTIYF. The CDR3 DNA reads TGCGCCAGCAGCCAAGGAGGCAGCTCTGGAAACACCATATATTTT.

The chain joins TRBV11-2 to TRBJ1-2, with a tentative D call TRBD1 (5 bases). Deletions cut 0 bases from V and 4 bases from J, with 12 bases between. The germline V gene encodes CDR1 SGHAT and CDR2 FQNNGV. CDR3 length: 15 residues. Here the CDR3 reads CASSLDNPGSYGYTF. The CDR3 coding sequence is TGTGCCAGCAGCTTAGATAATCCAGGGAGCTATGGCTACACCTTC.